Presented here are 19 T cell receptor beta chains from one specimen sequenced in a study of OX40 agonist ivuxolimab in advanced cancers. Clones were sequenced by immunoSEQ multiplex PCR, and TCRdb holds only the in-frame ones, with some missing. The sample yields almost 70,000 clones, around 90% seen once. The sequencing here drew on CD4+ or CD8+ T cells sorted from blood, taken in a trial of the OX40 agonist ivuxolimab. Receptor source: an adult with an advanced solid tumor such as melanoma, head and neck, liver or kidney cancer.

The chain joins TRBV4-3 to TRBJ2-7; 10 bases align to TRBD1. Looked up from germline, CDR1 is LGHNA and CDR2 is YSLEER. The CDR3 is made up of 14 amino acids. V lost 2 bases, J lost 4 bases, and 2 bases stayed unmatched. This chain's CDR3 is CASSQRQGAYEQYF. The CDR3 DNA is TGCGCCAGCAGCCAACGACAGGGGGCTTACGAGCAGTACTTC.

The chain carries TRBV30 and TRBJ1-4, with D unclear. The CDR3 spans 12 residues. In germline, CDR1 is GTSNPN, CDR2 SVGIG (reference sequence). V was shortened by 5 bases and J by 8 bases, with 12 bases between the two germline ends. CDR3 in amino acids: CAWARHGEKLFF. In DNA form, the CDR3 reads TGTGCCTGGGCCCGCCATGGGGAAAAACTGTTTTTT.

The chain links TRBV11-3 to TRBJ2-2; D ambiguous. Germline V gene data show CDR1 as SGHNT and CDR2 as YENEEA. CDR3 length: 12 amino acids. V was cut by 0 bases and J by 4 bases, with 0 bases left in between. CDR3 in DNA: TGTGCCAGCAGCTTAGACACCGGGGAGCTGTTTTTT. Residues: CASSLDTGELFF. Full variable domain (remainder filled in from reference TRBV11-3 and TRBJ2-2): EAGVVQSPRYKIIEKKQPVAFWCNPISGHNTLYWYLQNLGQGPELLIRYENEEAVDDSQLPKDRFSAERLKGVDSTLKIQPAELGDSAVYLCASSLDTGELFFGEGSRLTVL.

The chain uses TRBV5-4 and TRBJ2-6; TRBD2 aligns across 8 bases. With 7 bases clipped from V and 2 bases from J, the junction kept 5 bases outside the gene matches. Germline assignment: CDR1 SGHNT and CDR2 YYREEE (reference sequence). The CDR3 has 15 residues. CDR3 loop: CASGFGGAGANVLTF. The CDR3 nucleotides read TGTGCCAGCGGGTTCGGGGGGGCTGGGGCCAACGTCCTGACTTTC.

The rearrangement joins TRBV5-6 to TRBJ1-4, with 11 bases lining up with TRBD1. V was pared by 4 bases and J by 0 bases, with 5 bases of the junction left unmatched. The CDR3 runs to 17 residues. The germline V gene has CDR1 SGHDT and CDR2 YYEEEE. This chain's CDR3 is CASSGDRGDATNEKLFF. CDR3 nucleotide sequence: TGTGCCAGCAGCGGGGACAGGGGGGATGCAACTAATGAAAAACTGTTTTTT.

CDR3 DNA: TGTGCCAGCAGCCAGGGTCCGAGCTACGAGCAGTACTTC. It specifies CASSQGPSYEQYF. V gene TRBV7-2 combines with J gene TRBJ2-5; tentatively, D is TRBD1 (5 bases). The J call is uncertain, as TRBJ2-7 better fits the DNA end. Germline V gene data show CDR1 as SGHTA and CDR2 as FQGNSA. The CDR3 is 13 amino acids.

The chain links TRBV13 to TRBJ2-7, with TRBD2 as a possible D gene (5 bases). V lost 4 bases and J lost 3, with 10 bases in between. Germline CDR1 and CDR2: PRHDT and FYEKMQ (reference sequence). This CDR3 comprises 13 residues. This CDR3 is CASSSTRDYEQYF. The CDR3 nucleotides read TGTGCCAGCAGCTCGACCCGGGACTACGAGCAGTACTTC. The entire variable domain, with the rest obtained from reference TRBV13 and TRBJ2-7, is as follows: AAGVIQSPRHLIKEKRETATLKCYPIPRHDTVYWYQQGPGQDPQFLISFYEKMQSDKGSIPDRFSAQQFSDYHSELNMSSLELGDSALYFCASSSTRDYEQYFGPGTRLTVT.

V usage is TRBV28 and J usage is TRBJ1-5; 10 nucleotides align to TRBD1. Germline assignment: CDR1 MDHEN and CDR2 SYDVKM. The length of the CDR3 is 18 residues. After removal of 5 bases from V and 1 base from J, the junction contained 11 bases not matched to a gene. The CDR3 coding sequence is TGTGCCAGCAGTCCACGGGACAGGGGCCACCTCAGCAATCAGCCCCAGCATTTT. This encodes CASSPRDRGHLSNQPQHF.

The rearrangement joins TRBV27 to TRBJ2-1; 7 nucleotides line up with TRBD2. The germline V gene encodes CDR1 MNHEY and CDR2 SMNVEV (reference sequence). The J segment lost 4 bases and the V segment lost 6 bases, leaving 12 bases of the junction unmatched. CDR3 size: 16 residues. The CDR3 loop reads CASSLIRDYLYNEQFF. CDR3 nucleotides: TGTGCCAGCAGCCTGATCCGGGACTACCTATACAATGAGCAGTTCTTC.

This chain links TRBV7-9 with TRBJ2-7; D is perhaps TRBD1 (6 bases). V lost 2 bases and J lost 0, with 11 bases in between. The CDR3 extends over 15 amino acids. Germline V gives CDR1 SEHNR, CDR2 FQNEAQ (reference sequence). This CDR3 is CASSLSRDTSYEQYF. The DNA of the CDR3 is TGTGCCAGCAGCTTAAGCCGGGACACCTCCTACGAGCAGTACTTC.

The gene calls are TRBV28 and TRBJ2-1, with D possibly being TRBD1 or TRBD2 (6 bases each). Germline V gene data show CDR1 as MDHEN and CDR2 as SYDVKM. This CDR3 comprises 14 residues. The germline V and J ends were trimmed by 5 bases and 8 bases, with 16 bases remaining between them. CDR3 nucleotides: TGTGCCAGCAGTACAAGACGGAGGGGGGATGAGCAGTTCTTC. Protein product: CASSTRRRGDEQFF. The entire variable domain, with the rest obtained from reference TRBV28 and TRBJ2-1, is as follows: DVKVTQSSRYLVKRTGEKVFLECVQDMDHENMFWYRQDPGLGLRLIYFSYDVKMKEKGDIPEGYSVSREKKERFSLILESASTNQTSMYLCASSTRRRGDEQFFGPGTRLTVL.

This sequence joins TRBV28 and TRBJ2-1; tentatively, D is TRBD2 (5 bases). Trimming removed 7 bases from V and 2 bases from J, with 15 bases in between. Germline CDR1 reads MDHEN; CDR2 reads SYDVKM. This CDR3 spans 15 amino acids. The CDR3 is CASTPPQRAYNEQFF. In nucleotides, the CDR3 is TGTGCCAGCACCCCCCCCCAGAGGGCCTACAATGAGCAGTTCTTC.

The chain uses TRBV4-3 and TRBJ2-1; 10 bases fit TRBD1. CDR1 is LGHNA, CDR2 YSLEER, per germline. V lost 3 bases, J lost 6 bases, and 5 bases stayed unmatched. This CDR3 has 15 amino acids. CDR3 DNA: TGCGCCAGCAGCCAGCCGGGACAGGGGTTCAATGAGCAGTTCTTC. Translation: CASSQPGQGFNEQFF.

This chain connects TRBV18 to TRBJ1-5, with D maybe TRBD1 (6 bases). V gave up 4 bases and J gave up 0 bases, with 19 bases separating them. In germline, CDR1 is KGHSH, CDR2 LQKENI. This CDR3 spans 18 amino acids. Here the CDR3 DNA reads TGTGCCAGCTCACGATTGGGGGCAGGGGACTTTAGCAATCAGCCCCAGCATTTT. This sequence encodes CASSRLGAGDFSNQPQHF.

The J gene is TRBJ2-2, the V gene TRBV7-2, with D tentatively TRBD1 or TRBD2 (6 bases each). This CDR3 contains 16 residues. Germline V gene lookup returns CDR1 SGHTA and CDR2 FQGNSA. The V end lost 5 bases, the J end lost 8 bases, and 21 bases lay between the germline ends. In nucleotides, the CDR3 is TGTGCCAGCAGCCGAGGCCCGCCGGGGGCGGGGGGGGAGCTGTTTTTT. Its translation is CASSRGPPGAGGELFF.

V is TRBV20-1 and J is TRBJ2-7, with D unclear. The length of the CDR3 is 10 residues. V was clipped by 6 bases and J by 2 bases, with 5 bases between them. Per the germline V gene, CDR1 is DFQATT and CDR2 is SNEGSKA (reference sequence). As DNA, the CDR3 is TGCAGTGCGCTCACCTACGAGCAGTACTTC. Amino acids: CSALTYEQYF.

This chain links TRBV7-6 with TRBJ2-3; unclear D gene. This CDR3 has 14 residues. The V and J ends lost 0 bases and 3 bases respectively, with 7 bases between them. Germline V gene data show CDR1 as SGHVS and CDR2 as FNYEAQ. CDR3 in DNA: TGTGCCAGCAGCTTAGCGGGAATGACAGATACGCAGTATTTT. Residues: CASSLAGMTDTQYF.

The rearrangement links TRBV5-6 to TRBJ2-3; D may be TRBD1 or TRBD2 (6 bases each). Trimming left V 4 bases short and J 1 base short, with 19 bases between. From germline, CDR1 is SGHDT and CDR2 YYEEEE. The CDR3 length is 17 residues. The CDR3 is CASSLLGGGPGTDTQYF. For the CDR3, the DNA is TGTGCCAGCAGCCTTCTGGGTGGGGGGCCAGGCACAGATACGCAGTATTTT.

The V gene is TRBV11-2, the J gene TRBJ2-5; D is possibly TRBD1 or TRBD2 (5 bases each). Germline CDR1 reads SGHAT; CDR2 reads FQNNGV. The length of the CDR3 is 14 residues. V lost 1 base to trimming and J lost 5 bases, with 11 bases between them. Written as DNA, the CDR3 is TGTGCCAGCAGCTTAGGACAGCCGGGGGAGACCCAGTACTTC. Residues: CASSLGQPGETQYF.